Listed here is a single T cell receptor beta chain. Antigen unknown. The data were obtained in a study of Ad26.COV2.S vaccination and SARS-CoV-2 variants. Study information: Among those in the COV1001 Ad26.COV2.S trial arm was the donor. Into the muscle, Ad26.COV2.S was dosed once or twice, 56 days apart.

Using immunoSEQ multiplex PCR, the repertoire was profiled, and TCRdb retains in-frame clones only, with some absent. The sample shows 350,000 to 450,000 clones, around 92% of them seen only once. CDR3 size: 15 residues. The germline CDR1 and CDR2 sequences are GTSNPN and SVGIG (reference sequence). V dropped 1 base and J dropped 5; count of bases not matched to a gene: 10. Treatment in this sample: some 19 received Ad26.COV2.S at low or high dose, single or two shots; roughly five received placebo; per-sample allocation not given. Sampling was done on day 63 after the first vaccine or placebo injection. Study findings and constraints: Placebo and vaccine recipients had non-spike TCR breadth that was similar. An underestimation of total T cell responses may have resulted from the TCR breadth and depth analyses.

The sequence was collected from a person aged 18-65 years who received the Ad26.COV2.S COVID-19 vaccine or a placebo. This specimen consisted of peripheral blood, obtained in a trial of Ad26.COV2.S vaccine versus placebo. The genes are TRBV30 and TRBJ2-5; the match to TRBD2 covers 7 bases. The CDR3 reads CAWSEWGGTSETQYF. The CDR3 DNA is TGTGCCTGGAGTGAATGGGGGGGAACAAGTGAGACCCAGTACTTC. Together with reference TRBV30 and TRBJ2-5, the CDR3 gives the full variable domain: SQTIHQWPATLVQPVGSPLSLECTVEGTSNPNLYWYRQAAGRGLQLLFYSVGIGQISSEVPQNLSASRPQDRQFILSSKKLLLSDSGFYLCAWSEWGGTSETQYFGPGTRLLVL.